Listed below are T cell receptor beta chains from one sample, sequenced in a study of T cell responses to AZD1222 COVID-19 vaccine. Measured with immunoSEQ multiplex PCR; TCRdb has only the in-frame clones, and not every one. Of some 140,000 clones detected, 80% to 90% appear once; the ten largest clones hold 5.5% to 6.5%. The specimen was peripheral blood, collected on day 0 of AZD1222 vaccination. The receptors were sampled from an adult in good health. The CDR3 runs from the conserved cysteine through the conserved F or W. D genes are given only for firm matches. Expanded clones get a size class; other rows say once, few or many, or leave the size out.

size,D,V,length,J,CDR3,DNA
-,TRBD1,TRBV19,15,TRBJ1-5,CASSIGQGEYQPQHF,TGTGCCAGTAGTATAGGACAGGGAGAATATCAGCCCCAGCATTTT
-,-,TRBV18,14,TRBJ1-2,CASSPYAANYGYTF,TGTGCCAGCTCACCATACGCGGCTAACTATGGCTACACCTTC
-,TRBD1,TRBV10-3,13,TRBJ1-2,CAITAGTGAGYTF,TGTGCCATCACCGCCGGGACAGGGGCTGGCTACACCTTC
-,TRBD2,TRBV7-9,17,TRBJ2-1,CASSLYDGRPTYNEQFF,TGTGCCAGCAGCTTATATGACGGGAGGCCTACCTACAATGAGCAGTTCTTC
-,TRBD1,TRBV13,14,TRBJ1-2,CASSPPGRQGGYTF,TGTGCCAGCAGCCCCCCGGGGCGACAGGGAGGCTACACCTTC
-,-,TRBV5-1,15,TRBJ2-7,CASSLVGGGSYEQYF,TGCGCCAGCAGCTTGGTGGGGGGTGGCTCCTACGAGCAGTACTTC
-,TRBD2,TRBV5-1,16,TRBJ2-1,CASSWTSGSGHNEQFF,TGCGCCAGCAGCTGGACTAGCGGGAGTGGGCACAATGAGCAGTTCTTC
-,-,TRBV27,14,TRBJ2-7,CASSLWALPYEQYF,TGTGCCAGCAGTTTATGGGCACTACCCTACGAGCAGTACTTC
-,-,TRBV7-2,14,TRBJ2-7,CASSRERSSYEQYF,TGTGCCAGCAGCCGGGAGAGGAGCTCCTACGAGCAGTACTTC
-,TRBD1,TRBV15,15,TRBJ2-2,CATRRDRANTGELFF,TGTGCCACCAGGAGGGACAGGGCGAACACCGGGGAGCTGTTTTTT
-,-,TRBV5-6,19,TRBJ1-3,CASSPRRRRQGSSGNTIYF,TGTGCCAGCAGCCCAAGGCGGCGACGGCAGGGAAGCTCTGGAAACACCATATATTTT
-,TRBD1,TRBV28,15,TRBJ1-5,CASSFRDRGGQPQHF,TGTGCCAGCAGTTTTAGGGACAGGGGCGGTCAGCCCCAGCATTTT
-,TRBD1,TRBV19,16,TRBJ1-5,CASSFSRQGGIQPQHF,TGTGCCAGTAGTTTTTCCAGACAGGGTGGGATTCAGCCCCAGCATTTT
-,-,TRBV6-4,18,TRBJ2-4,CASSELGTRGDAKNIQYF,TGTGCCAGCAGTGAGCTAGGGACTCGTGGGGACGCCAAAAACATTCAGTACTTC
-,-,TRBV25-1,12,TRBJ2-7,CASTTGSFDQYF,TGTGCCAGTACGACAGGAAGTTTTGATCAGTACTTC
-,-,TRBV7-8,15,TRBJ2-3,CASKRTKGFEDTQYF,TGTGCCAGCAAGCGGACAAAGGGCTTTGAAGATACGCAGTATTTT
-,-,TRBV19,13,TRBJ1-2,CASSPQRDYGYTF,TGTGCCAGTAGTCCCCAGAGGGACTATGGCTACACCTTC
-,TRBD1,TRBV4-3,17,TRBJ1-3,CASSQQTGTGAGNTIYF,TGCGCCAGCAGCCAACAGACCGGGACAGGGGCCGGAAACACCATATATTTT
-,TRBD2,TRBV7-2,15,TRBJ2-7,CASSLAAGGGYEQYF,TGTGCCAGCAGCTTAGCAGCGGGAGGTGGTTACGAGCAGTACTTC
-,TRBD2,TRBV11-3,14,TRBJ2-7,CASSLGGTSGEQYF,TGTGCCAGCAGCTTAGGGGGGACTAGCGGGGAGCAGTACTTC
-,-,TRBV27,16,TRBJ2-6,CASGLMGVVGANVLTF,TGTGCCAGCGGCCTTATGGGGGTGGTTGGGGCCAACGTCCTGACTTTC
once,-,TRBV29-1,15,TRBJ1-2,CSVDLRRGAHYGYTF,TGCAGCGTTGACCTTAGGCGGGGGGCCCACTATGGCTACACCTTC
-,-,TRBV28,13,TRBJ1-1,CASSLQGWPEAFF,TGTGCCAGCAGTTTGCAGGGTTGGCCTGAAGCTTTCTTT